The entry that follows covers one T cell receptor (beta chain) sequence. What it recognizes is unknown. V was trimmed by 0 bases and J by 1 base, leaving 3 bases between them. The CDR3 is 12 residues long. Looked up from germline, CDR1 is GTSNPN and CDR2 is SVGIG (reference sequence). This specimen belongs to a study of T-cell memory formation after mild COVID-19. At the level of the study: Clusters were largely donor specific.

Constant-segment primers were used for 5'RACE, and the resulting TCR alpha and TCR beta cDNA libraries carried sample barcodes and UMIs. TCRdb re-called the 5' RACE reads through MiXCR, storing one row per CDR3 protein. The data show roughly 450,000 distinct CDR3 sequences, with around a sixth seen just once and 9% to 15% held by the top ten. Whole-study results and caveats: The study detected some responding clones in pre-infection memory, suggesting cross-reactive memory joined. Clones that contracted from day 15 to 85 were balanced CD4/CD8, while later expanders leaned CD4+.

J is TRBJ1-1 and V is TRBV30; D not certain. This clonotype was sampled from an adult woman who had mild COVID-19 (a few samples of this study predate the infection). Cell type and time point are not known. The sample was PBMCs or a T cell subset sorted from them (not recorded which). This chain's CDR3 is CAWSVTNTEAFF. In nucleotides, the CDR3 is TGTGCCTGGAGTGTAACGAACACTGAAGCTTTCTTT.